Shown below are 2 T cell receptor beta chains from a single sample sequenced in a study of CD8+ T cells in alopecia areata. Treatment reported: oral pan-JAK inhibitor, 5-10 mg twice daily. The authors extracted RNA and reverse transcribed it into cDNA as the sequencing template. TCRdb's copy holds only in-frame clones and misses some; the assay was immunoSEQ multiplex PCR. This table holds approximately 150,000 clones, roughly 86% found once. The source was CD8+ T cells sorted from blood, collected at week 4, from a patient treated with tofacitinib. These receptors originate from a human donor with alopecia areata.

This chain uses TRBV29-1 with TRBJ2-2; TRBD1 is a possible D gene (5 bases). There are 14 residues in the CDR3. V was pared by 3 bases and J by 6 bases, with 14 bases between. Germline assignment: CDR1 SQVTM and CDR2 ANQGSEA. The CDR3 spells CSVEEQGDSGELFF. The CDR3 DNA is TGCAGCGTTGAGGAGCAGGGCGACTCCGGGGAGCTGTTTTTT.

This chain links TRBV27 with TRBJ2-1, with D possibly called TRBD1 or TRBD2 (5 bases each). This CDR3 has 15 amino acids. CDR1 is MNHEY, CDR2 SMNVEV, per germline (reference sequence). V lost 2 bases and J lost 2, with 10 bases in between. In DNA, the CDR3 is TGTGCCAGCAGTTTAGAGGGGTCGCCCTACAATGAGCAGTTCTTC. The encoded protein is CASSLEGSPYNEQFF.